These T cell receptor beta chains were read from a single sample in a study of shared clonotypes between healthy human individuals. TCRdb's copy holds only in-frame clones and misses some; the assay was immunoSEQ multiplex PCR. The sample has 2 million to 3 million clones; under 95% are singletons. The material sequenced was naive CD4+ T cells from PBMCs. Source of these receptors: a young man in good health. Some clones in this sample may be carry-over from other donors' samples. The CDR3 runs from the conserved cysteine through the conserved F or W. The order of the fields is CDR3 length, V gene, clone size, D gene, J gene, CDR3 DNA, CDR3 protein. The D gene is left open where the match is weak. The size of a clone is reported for some rows only, either as once, few or many, or as a class for expanded clones.

15	TRBV19	.	.	TRBJ2-7	TGTGCCAGTAGTATCCAGGCGGGGAGCTCCTACGAGCAGTACTTC	CASSIQAGSSYEQYF
16	TRBV5-8	.	TRBD1	TRBJ2-7	TGTGCCAGCAGCCCTGTTAGGGACAGGGCGCGATGGGAGCAGTACTTC	CASSPVRDRARWEQYF
16	TRBV6-4	.	TRBD2	TRBJ2-2	TGTGCCAGCAGTGCAGAGGGAGGGTACCTCACCGGGGAGCTGTTTTTT	CASSAEGGYLTGELFF
15	TRBV19	.	TRBD2	TRBJ2-7	TGTGCCAGTAGCTTCCCGGGCGGGGGTCGCTACGAGCAGTACTTC	CASSFPGGGRYEQYF
14	TRBV5-1	.	.	TRBJ1-1	TGCGCCAGCAGCGACCCATCTGTCTTTCCTGAAGCTTTCTTT	CASSDPSVFPEAFF
14	TRBV2	.	TRBD1	TRBJ2-1	TGTGCCAGCAGGAGACAGGGGGCCTCCCAGGAGCAGTTCTTC	CASRRQGASQEQFF
15	TRBV6-6	.	.	TRBJ2-5	TGTGCCAGCAGTTACCCCGGGGGGCTTAAAGAGACCCAGTACTTC	CASSYPGGLKETQYF
15	TRBV5-1	.	TRBD2	TRBJ2-1	TGCGCCAGCAGTTCCGGGACTAGCGGGATTAATGAGCAGTTCTTC	CASSSGTSGINEQFF
15	TRBV5-1	.	TRBD1	TRBJ2-2	TGCGCCAGCAGCCCCCGGACAGGGGGAGCCGGGGAGCTGTTTTTT	CASSPRTGGAGELFF
14	TRBV5-1	.	.	TRBJ2-1	TGCGCCAGCAGCTTGACTAGTCCAGTCGATGAGCAGTTCTTC	CASSLTSPVDEQFF
16	TRBV18	.	TRBD1	TRBJ2-7	TGTGCCAGCTCACCACTGGGACAGGGAGGAACCTACGAGCAGTACTTC	CASSPLGQGGTYEQYF
13	TRBV7-3	.	.	TRBJ2-1	TGTGCCAGCAGCTCCGGCTCTTCAAATGAGCAGTTCTTC	CASSSGSSNEQFF
14	TRBV5-1	.	.	TRBJ2-3	TGCGCCAGCATAGAGGGCCGGTCTTCAGATACGCAGTATTTT	CASIEGRSSDTQYF
14	TRBV27	.	.	TRBJ2-7	TGTGCCAGCAGCCCGAGGGCAGTTCGGTACGAGCAGTACTTC	CASSPRAVRYEQYF
15	TRBV30	.	TRBD1	TRBJ1-6	TGTGCCTGGAGTGTCAGAGGGACAGGGAATTCACCCCTCCACTTT	CAWSVRGTGNSPLHF
16	TRBV5-1	.	.	TRBJ1-4	TGCGCCAGCAGCTTGAACAGGTTGGGTCTTAATGAAAAACTGTTTTTT	CASSLNRLGLNEKLFF
12	TRBV15	once	.	TRBJ1-5	TGTGCCACCAGGAGGGCCAATCAGCCCCAGCATTTT	CATRRANQPQHF
15	TRBV18	.	.	TRBJ1-2	TGTGCCAGCTCACCAACTGCGCAACAGGGCTATGGCTACACCTTC	CASSPTAQQGYGYTF
13	TRBV10-3	once	.	TRBJ1-5	TGTGCCAGCCGTCTCAGTTTCAATCAGCCCCAGCATTTT	CASRLSFNQPQHF
16	TRBV19	.	TRBD1	TRBJ1-5	TGTGCCAGTAGTACTGGTGCGACAGGGAGGGGTCAGCCCCAGCATTTT	CASSTGATGRGQPQHF
16	TRBV6-1	.	TRBD2	TRBJ2-1	TGTGCCAGCAGTGAAGCGAAGGCGGGAGGGTTAAATGAGCAGTTCTTC	CASSEAKAGGLNEQFF
18	TRBV19	.	.	TRBJ1-1	TGTGCCAGTAGTGCCTCCAGGGCCCTCTTGAGCGTGAACACTGAAGCTTTCTTT	CASSASRALLSVNTEAFF
15	TRBV5-4	.	TRBD1	TRBJ1-1	TGTGCCAGCAGCCCACCGACAGGGACGGCCACTGAAGCTTTCTTT	CASSPPTGTATEAFF
13	TRBV5-1	.	.	TRBJ2-5	TGCGCCAGCAGCAAAGGATGGGGGGAGACCCAGTACTTC	CASSKGWGETQYF
15	TRBV18	.	.	TRBJ2-3	TGTGCCAGCTCATACCCAGGGGCGGGAACAGATACGCAGTATTTT	CASSYPGAGTDTQYF
15	TRBV5-1	.	TRBD1	TRBJ2-1	TGCGCCAGCAGCTTCGGGACAGGGGGCTCCAATGAGCAGTTCTTC	CASSFGTGGSNEQFF
20	TRBV21-1	once	.	TRBJ1-1	TGTGCCAGCAGCAGATACCCGTTTGCTGGGACAGGGTGCCGGAACACTGAAGCTTTCTTT	CASSRYPFAGTGCRNTEAFF
14	TRBV5-4	.	TRBD1	TRBJ2-1	TGTGCCAGCAGCCTCTGGACAGGGATCAATGAGCAGTTCTTC	CASSLWTGINEQFF
14	TRBV9	.	.	TRBJ2-2	TGTGCCAGCAGCGTAGATAGTTACACCGGGGAGCTGTTTTTT	CASSVDSYTGELFF
15	TRBV5-1	.	TRBD2	TRBJ2-1	TGCGCCAGCAGCTTGGGACTAGCAGATTACAATGAGCAGTTCTTC	CASSLGLADYNEQFF
14	TRBV5-1	once	TRBD2	TRBJ2-1	TGCGCCAGCAGCTTGGTAACCGGGGGGAATGAGCAGTTCTTC	CASSLVTGGNEQFF
16	TRBV18	.	TRBD1	TRBJ1-3	TGTGCCAGCTCACCCACGGGACAGTCCTCTGGAAACACCATATATTTT	CASSPTGQSSGNTIYF
14	TRBV7-2	.	.	TRBJ2-7	TGTGCCAGCAGCTTAGGAAATTCGGGATACGAGCAGTACTTC	CASSLGNSGYEQYF
19	TRBV5-1	.	TRBD2	TRBJ2-7	TGCGCCAGCAGCTGGGGCCCGGGACAGTTAGCGGGAGGCTCCTACGAGCAGTACTTC	CASSWGPGQLAGGSYEQYF
15	TRBV6-6	.	.	TRBJ1-1	TGTGCCACCCGTGGGAGGGTCGGCACGAACACTGAAGCTTTCTTT	CATRGRVGTNTEAFF
13	TRBV12-5	.	TRBD1	TRBJ2-2	TGTGCTAGTGGTATGGGACAGCCTGGGGAGCTGTTTTTT	CASGMGQPGELFF
17	TRBV7-9	.	TRBD1	TRBJ1-3	TGTGCCAGCAGCTCCAACCCCGGGACAGGGGAGACAAACACCATATATTTT	CASSSNPGTGETNTIYF
15	TRBV9	once	TRBD1	TRBJ1-2	TGTGCCAGCAGCGCCGGGACAGCACAGCTCTATGGCTACACCTTC	CASSAGTAQLYGYTF
11	TRBV7-9	.	TRBD1	TRBJ1-1	TGTGCCAGCAGCTCGGGACAGTCAGCTTTCTTT	CASSSGQSAFF
15	TRBV19	.	TRBD2	TRBJ2-7	TGTGCCAGTAGTATACTAGCGGGAAGCTCCTACGAGCAGTACTTC	CASSILAGSSYEQYF
13	TRBV29-1	.	.	TRBJ2-7	TGCAGCGTTGGCCCTTCCGGTGGGGACGAGCAGTACTTC	CSVGPSGGDEQYF
16	TRBV7-9	once	.	TRBJ2-7	TGTGCCAGCAGCCCACCTCGGACCAGCGGCCTCTACGAGCAGTACTTC	CASSPPRTSGLYEQYF
14	TRBV9	.	TRBD1	TRBJ1-4	TGTGCCAGCAGCGTCACAGGGGTGGGCGAAAAACTGTTTTTT	CASSVTGVGEKLFF
12	TRBV2	.	.	TRBJ2-7	TGTGCCAGCCGGACACCAACCTACGAGCAGTACTTC	CASRTPTYEQYF
12	TRBV7-2	.	.	TRBJ1-1	.	CASSFGPGQAFF
15	TRBV28	.	.	TRBJ1-4	TGTGCCAGCAGCTACACCCTCCCGACTGGCGAAAAACTGTTTTTT	CASSYTLPTGEKLFF
14	TRBV5-6	.	TRBD1	TRBJ2-5	TGTGCCAGCAGCTCGACAGGGGGCAGGGAGACCCAGTACTTC	CASSSTGGRETQYF
13	TRBV7-8	once	TRBD1	TRBJ1-1	TGCGGAGGACAGGTTATTTGGGACACTGAAGCTTTCTTT	CGGQVIWDTEAFF
15	TRBV15	.	.	TRBJ2-7	TGTGCCACCAGCAGAGATATGGTTGGGCAGAACGAGCAGTACTTC	CATSRDMVGQNEQYF
15	TRBV28	few	TRBD1	TRBJ1-2	TGTGCCAGCAGGCTACAGGGGGCCTTTAACTATGGCTACACCTTC	CASRLQGAFNYGYTF
14	TRBV11-2	.	.	TRBJ2-3	TGTGCCAGCAGCCCCATTCGGGGGATGGGTACGCAGTATTTT	CASSPIRGMGTQYF
19	TRBV4-3	.	TRBD2	TRBJ2-1	TGCGCCAGCAGCCAAGAGGGGATAGCGGGAGGCTACTCCTACAATGAGCAGTTCTTC	CASSQEGIAGGYSYNEQFF
14	TRBV2	.	.	TRBJ1-2	TGTGCCAGCAGGGTGCTCCGGACAGACTATGGCTACACCTTC	CASRVLRTDYGYTF
14	TRBV2	once	TRBD1	TRBJ1-1	TGTGCCAGCAATGGACAGGGCCGGAACACTGAAGCTTTCTTT	CASNGQGRNTEAFF
14	TRBV10-1	.	TRBD1	TRBJ2-2	TGCGCCAGCGGCACCACAGGGGACACCGGGGAGCTGTTTTTT	CASGTTGDTGELFF